This paragraph covers one T cell receptor (beta chain) sequence. Its target antigen remains unknown. The sample holds no much larger clone one base away, and base qualities are not on file. TCRB CDR3 regions were amplified from around 1.9 ug genomic DNA, or all available DNA if less, using the immunoSEQ assay. Multiplex PCR used 60 forward primers for TCR V beta segments and 13 reverse primers for J beta segments. To estimate reads per starting template, synthetic control templates were spiked into each sample at limiting dilution. The Illumina HiSeq System generated sequencing reads of 87 bp. Per the original workflow: PCR and sequencing errors were removed by merging closely related sequences with a nearest neighbor algorithm. TCR overlap was measured as the percentage of unique tumor TCR beta sequences also present in the same patient's peripheral blood. This immuneACCESS table, as held by TCRdb, lists in-frame sequences with V and J called but not all clones. Of the missing ones, under half trace to an unresolved V gene in checked studies; the others have no known cause. V and J calls plus clone size are reproduced from that table; the DNA served to infer D and trimming. For this sample the table gives under 130,000 clones, of which around 91% were detected only once. Of the sample, approximately 3% is held by the ten largest clones.

These data are taken from a study of glioma-infiltrating T cells after dendritic cell vaccination (dated by TCRdb to the mid-2010s). About the investigation overall: The cohort included roughly 15 glioblastoma patients drawn from Phase I and II dendritic cell vaccination trials, of whom 9 were newly diagnosed and 6 had recurrent disease. Autologous tumor lysate-pulsed dendritic cell vaccination was administered to the patients between the early 2000s and the early 2010s. To make the vaccine, monocyte-derived dendritic cells were cultured for 7 to 8 days with IL-4 and GM-CSF and then pulsed overnight with autologous tumor lysate. Patients received three intradermal dendritic cell vaccine injections at biweekly intervals in the arm below the axilla. In glioblastoma patients vaccinated with dendritic cells, deep sequencing of TCR beta CDR3 regions served to measure tumor-infiltrating lymphocyte content and to compare repertoires between tumor and blood. Survival after dendritic cell vaccination was correlated with TCR sequencing metrics, such as TIL content and the overlap between tumor and blood repertoires. On the study overall, not on this receptor specifically: Longer time to progression and overall survival after dendritic cell vaccination were predicted by higher estimated pretreatment TIL content. TCR clonality showed no direct relationship with survival, which suggests that a diverse polyclonal response may matter. The three-group TCR overlap response model was described as speculative and requiring prospective validation. The cohort was small and heterogeneous, few patients had complete blood and tumor sets, and even fewer had initial-recurrent tumor pairs.

Sequences MNHNY (CDR1) and SVGAGI (CDR2) are obtained from the germline V gene (reference sequence). Between the V and J ends, shortened by 6 bases and 7 bases respectively, the junction contains 16 bases. The CDR3 runs 15 residues from the cysteine to the phenylalanine. The kept DNA is CDR3 alone, 45 bases in frame from the first base. The time point tag for this specimen amounts to: after dendritic cell vaccination, including at tumor progression/relapse. Selection of patients required sufficient residual fresh-frozen tumor tissue and over two years of available survival data. Although molecular status otherwise differed among the glioblastoma patients, no patient had an isocitrate dehydrogenase mutation. PBMC were collected before vaccination, two weeks after the third vaccination, and at tumor progression if tumor progression occurred. The Qiagen DNeasy Blood extraction Kit was used to extract genomic DNA.

The TCR originated in a human donor with glioblastoma. The material sequenced was blood, taken after dendritic cell vaccination. The chain links TRBV6-6 with TRBJ1-6; TRBD1 is perhaps the D gene, given 5 matching bases. Read as DNA, the sequence is TGTGCCAGCAGCGAAAGGGGCTTAGGGAATTCACCCCTCCACTTT. It codes for CASSERGLGNSPLHF.